This T cell receptor (beta chain) was found in a study of blood T cell repertoires in COVID-19. Study background: Sites in the United States, Italy and Spain provided acute and convalescent COVID-19 samples.

The CDR3 length is 16 residues. The germline V gene encodes CDR1 SGHVS and CDR2 FQNEAQ. Germline trimming cut 4 bases from V and 3 bases from J; bases unmatched to any gene: 9. As processed by the authors: The assay estimated nucleated cells by amplifying reference gene primers. Profiling relied on immunoSEQ multiplex PCR, and the TCRdb table lists in-frame clones only, not all of them. That table is the source of V, J and clone size, and D and trimming were worked out from the DNA. The sample records 150,000 to 200,000 clones, approximately 80% being singletons. The study drew participants aged roughly 18 to 95 years from 20 to 30 US areas. Clinical history reported by participants formed the basis on which cohorts were assigned.

Sequencing used PBMCs or T cells enriched from blood (not recorded which). This sequence originates from a woman between 50 and 59 years old who had recovered from COVID-19. V usage is TRBV7-8 and J usage is TRBJ2-3, with TRBD2 matching 8 bases. The CDR3 sequence is CASSSSRGLGTDTQYF. CDR3 coding DNA: TGTGCCAGCAGCTCCTCGCGGGGACTAGGAACAGATACGCAGTATTTT.